This TCR beta chain was recorded in a study of cytomegalovirus exposure and HLA in healthy donors. Concerning this clone itself: What it binds is unknown.

General observations from the study: Roughly uniform sequencing depth across donors was assumed, possibly incorrectly. Sequencing probably produced one cluster of sequence variants that were highly shared. Per a prior analysis, the majority of TCR beta V segments were productive roughly 90% or roughly 30% of the time.

PCR involved 60 Vbeta and 13 Jbeta primers. TCRdb's table, derived via immunoSEQ multiplex PCR, lists solely in-frame clones and lacks some. The sample lists about 140,000 clones, around four fifths seen once, with 1.3% to 1.5% in the top ten. In germline, CDR1 is MGHRA, CDR2 YSYEKL. Deletions cut 4 bases from V and 1 base from J, with 16 bases between. The length of the CDR3 is 17 residues. These donors, healthy bone marrow donors, were studied. The specimen sequenced was PBMCs. The clonotype originates from a middle-aged woman in good health and CMV-seronegative. V gene TRBV4-1 combines with J gene TRBJ2-2, with D possibly TRBD1 on 6 matching bases. Here the CDR3 DNA reads TGCGCCAGCAGCCCACCTCACAGGGCAGAGAACACCGGGGAGCTGTTTTTT. Its protein product is CASSPPHRAENTGELFF.